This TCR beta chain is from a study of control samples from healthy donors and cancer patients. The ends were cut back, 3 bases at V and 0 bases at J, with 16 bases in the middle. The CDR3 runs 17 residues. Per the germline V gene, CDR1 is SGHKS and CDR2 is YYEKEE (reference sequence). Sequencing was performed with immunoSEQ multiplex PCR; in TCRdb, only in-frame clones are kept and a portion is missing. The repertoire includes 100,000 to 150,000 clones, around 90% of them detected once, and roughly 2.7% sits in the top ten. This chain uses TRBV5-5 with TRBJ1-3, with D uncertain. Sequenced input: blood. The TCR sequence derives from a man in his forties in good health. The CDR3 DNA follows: TGTGCCAGCAGCTACCTCTGGACGGTGGGCTCTGGAAACACCATATATTTT. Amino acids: CASSYLWTVGSGNTIYF.